This record looks at one T cell receptor beta chain sequence and its context. Its antigen is unidentified. The length of the CDR3 is 15 residues. Germline V gene lookup returns CDR1 SGHVS and CDR2 FNYEAQ. With 1 base removed from V and 0 bases from J, the gap between germline ends came to 8 bases. Assay: immunoSEQ multiplex PCR; the TCRdb copy retains only in-frame clones and omits some. Among about 120,000 clones listed, about 90% were seen once. The sample is drawn from a study of T cell responses to AZD1222 COVID-19 vaccine. Study context: Analyses pooled second doses at about 4 or about 12 weeks.

Study-wide results and limits: At baseline, just 5 or 6 AZD1222 recipients tested seropositive. Possibly, clonal diversity was underestimated; donors were largely white British and included more females. Unmutated variant regions are reportedly the target of nearly half of TCRs that are spike-specific.

V is TRBV7-6 and J is TRBJ2-3; a weak D match, TRBD1 (6 bases). This sample comprised peripheral blood, obtained on day 0 of AZD1222 vaccination. The clonotype comes from an adult in good health. The chain's CDR3 is CASSLEGHSTDTQYF. CDR3 bases: TGTGCCAGCAGCTTAGAGGGACACAGCACAGATACGCAGTATTTT.